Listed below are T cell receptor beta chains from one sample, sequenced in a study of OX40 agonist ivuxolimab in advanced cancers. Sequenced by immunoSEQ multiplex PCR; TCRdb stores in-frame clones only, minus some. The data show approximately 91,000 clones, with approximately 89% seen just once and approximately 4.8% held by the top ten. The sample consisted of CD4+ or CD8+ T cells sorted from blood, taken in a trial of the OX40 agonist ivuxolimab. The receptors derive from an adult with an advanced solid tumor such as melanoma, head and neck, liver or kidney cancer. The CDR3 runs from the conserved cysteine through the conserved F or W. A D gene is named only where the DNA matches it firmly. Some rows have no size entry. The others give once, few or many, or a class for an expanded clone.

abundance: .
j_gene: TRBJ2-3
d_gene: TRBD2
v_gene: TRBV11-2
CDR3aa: CASSPGTSGTYTQYF
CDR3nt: TGTGCCAGCAGCCCCGGGACTAGCGGGACTTATACGCAGTATTTT

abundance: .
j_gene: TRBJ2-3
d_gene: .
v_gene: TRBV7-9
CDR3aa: CASSLGLHTQYF
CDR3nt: TGTGCCAGCAGCTTAGGGCTCCATACGCAGTATTTT

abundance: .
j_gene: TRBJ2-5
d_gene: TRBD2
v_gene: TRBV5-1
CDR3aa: CASKTSGTQETQYF
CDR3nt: TGCGCCAGCAAAACTAGCGGGACTCAAGAGACCCAGTACTTC

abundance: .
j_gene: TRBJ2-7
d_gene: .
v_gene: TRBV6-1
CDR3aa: CASSDKTGISYEQYF
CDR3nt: TGTGCCAGCAGTGACAAAACAGGGATCTCCTACGAGCAGTACTTC

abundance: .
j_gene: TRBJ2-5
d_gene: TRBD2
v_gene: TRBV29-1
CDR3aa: CSVDPGLEETQYF
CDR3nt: TGCAGCGTCGACCCGGGACTAGAAGAGACCCAGTACTTC

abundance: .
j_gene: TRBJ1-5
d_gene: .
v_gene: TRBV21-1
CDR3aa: CASSKWTGEQPQHF
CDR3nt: TGTGCCAGCAGCAAATGGACAGGGGAGCAGCCCCAGCATTTT

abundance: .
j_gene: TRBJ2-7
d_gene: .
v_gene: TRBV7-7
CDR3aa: CASSPGPEGEQYF
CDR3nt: TGTGCCAGCAGCCCGGGACCAGAGGGCGAGCAGTACTTC

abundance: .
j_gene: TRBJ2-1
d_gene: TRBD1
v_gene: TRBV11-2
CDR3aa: CASTPGGSNEQFF
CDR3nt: TGTGCCAGCACCCCAGGGGGTTCGAATGAGCAGTTCTTC

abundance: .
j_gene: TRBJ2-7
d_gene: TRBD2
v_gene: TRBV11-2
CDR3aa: CASSLRSLGGFDEQYF
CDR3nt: TGTGCCAGCAGCCTCCGTTCCCTCGGGGGGTTCGACGAGCAGTACTTC

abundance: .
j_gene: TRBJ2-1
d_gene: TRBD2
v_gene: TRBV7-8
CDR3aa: CASSPRLAGGPETYNEQFF
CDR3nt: TGTGCCAGCAGCCCAAGACTAGCGGGAGGGCCGGAAACCTACAATGAGCAGTTCTTC

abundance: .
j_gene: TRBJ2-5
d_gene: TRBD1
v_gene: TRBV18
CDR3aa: CASSRRPGTGSGEAQYF
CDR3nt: TGTGCCAGCTCACGTCGACCCGGGACAGGGAGTGGAGAGGCCCAGTACTTC

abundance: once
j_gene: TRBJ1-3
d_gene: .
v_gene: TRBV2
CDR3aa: CASSVASFSGNTIYF
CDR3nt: TGTGCCAGCAGTGTGGCCAGTTTCTCTGGAAACACCATATATTTT

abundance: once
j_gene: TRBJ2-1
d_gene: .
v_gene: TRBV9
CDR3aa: CASTVGLLSYNEQFF
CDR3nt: TGTGCCAGCACCGTAGGACTTCTCTCCTACAATGAGCAGTTCTTC

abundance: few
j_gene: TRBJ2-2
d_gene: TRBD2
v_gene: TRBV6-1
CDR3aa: CASTRTSAYTGELFF
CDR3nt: TGTGCCAGCACTCGGACTAGCGCCTACACCGGGGAGCTGTTTTTT

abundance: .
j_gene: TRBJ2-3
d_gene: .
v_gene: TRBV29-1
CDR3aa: CSVEEGGTDTQYF
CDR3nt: TGCAGCGTTGAAGAGGGTGGTACAGATACGCAGTATTTT

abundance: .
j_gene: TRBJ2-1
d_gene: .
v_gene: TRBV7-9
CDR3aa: CASSLGSNEQFF
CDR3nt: TGTGCCAGCAGCTTAGGTTCAAATGAGCAGTTCTTC

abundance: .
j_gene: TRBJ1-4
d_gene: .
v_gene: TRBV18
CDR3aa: CASSQEGISGAFSEKLFF
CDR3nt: TGTGCCAGCTCACAAGAGGGGATATCAGGGGCCTTCAGTGAAAAACTGTTTTTT

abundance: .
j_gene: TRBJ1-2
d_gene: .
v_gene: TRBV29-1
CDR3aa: CSVEKLGGDGYTF
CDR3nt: TGCAGCGTTGAGAAATTGGGGGGAGATGGCTACACCTTC

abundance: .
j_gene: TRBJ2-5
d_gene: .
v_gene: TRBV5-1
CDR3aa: CASSLGPPGQETQYF
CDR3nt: TGCGCCAGCAGCTTGGGCCCCCCTGGACAAGAGACCCAGTACTTC

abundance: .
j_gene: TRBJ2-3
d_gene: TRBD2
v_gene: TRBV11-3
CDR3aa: CASSLGLAVTDTQYF
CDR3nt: TGTGCCAGCAGCCTGGGACTAGCGGTCACAGATACGCAGTATTTT

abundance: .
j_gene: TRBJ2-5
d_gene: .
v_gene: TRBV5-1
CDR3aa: CASSLLAKQETQYF
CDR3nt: TGCGCCAGCAGCTTGCTAGCGAAACAAGAGACCCAGTACTTC

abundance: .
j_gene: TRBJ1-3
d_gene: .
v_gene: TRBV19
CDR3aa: CASSDAGYSGNTIYF
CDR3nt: TGTGCCAGTAGTGACGCGGGGTACTCTGGAAACACCATATATTTT

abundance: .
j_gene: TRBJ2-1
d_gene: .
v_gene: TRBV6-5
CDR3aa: CASISKGGPNEQFF
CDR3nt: TGTGCCAGCATTTCAAAGGGGGGACCCAATGAGCAGTTCTTC

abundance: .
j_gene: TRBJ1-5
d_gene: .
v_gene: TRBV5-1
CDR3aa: CASSIGQPGGIQPQHF
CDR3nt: TGCGCCAGCAGCATCGGACAGCCCGGAGGGATTCAGCCCCAGCATTTT

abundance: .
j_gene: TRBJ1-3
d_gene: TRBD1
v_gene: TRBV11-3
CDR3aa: CASSAGTGGAYGNTIYF
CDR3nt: TGTGCCAGCAGCGCGGGGACAGGGGGCGCGTATGGAAACACCATATATTTT

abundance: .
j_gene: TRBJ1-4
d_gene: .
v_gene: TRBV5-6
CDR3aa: CASSAFEDSLGVNEKLFF
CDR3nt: TGTGCCAGCAGCGCCTTCGAGGACAGTCTGGGGGTTAATGAAAAACTGTTTTTT

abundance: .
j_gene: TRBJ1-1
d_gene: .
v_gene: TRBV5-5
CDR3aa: CASSLGMNTEAFF
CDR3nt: TGTGCCAGCAGCTTGGGGATGAACACTGAAGCTTTCTTT

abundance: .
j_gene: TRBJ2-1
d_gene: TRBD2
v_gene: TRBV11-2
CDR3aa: CASSLTSGGNEQFF
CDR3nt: TGTGCCAGCAGCTTGACTAGCGGTGGCAATGAGCAGTTCTTC

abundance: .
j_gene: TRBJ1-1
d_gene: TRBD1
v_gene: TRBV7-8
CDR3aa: CASSLRQGAKSEAFF
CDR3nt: TGTGCCAGCAGCTTAAGACAGGGGGCGAAATCCGAAGCTTTCTTT

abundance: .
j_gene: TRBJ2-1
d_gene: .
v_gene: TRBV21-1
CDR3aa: CASRKSGASYNEQFF
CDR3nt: TGTGCCAGCAGGAAAAGTGGGGCTAGCTACAATGAGCAGTTCTTC

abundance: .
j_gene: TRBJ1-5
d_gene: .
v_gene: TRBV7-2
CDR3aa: CASSSRTSNNQPQHF
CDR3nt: TGTGCCAGCAGCTCCCGGACATCCAACAATCAGCCCCAGCATTTT

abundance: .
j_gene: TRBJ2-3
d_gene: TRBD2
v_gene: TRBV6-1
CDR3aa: CASSEAGAIHTQYF
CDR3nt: TGTGCCAGCAGTGAGGCGGGAGCGATACATACGCAGTATTTT

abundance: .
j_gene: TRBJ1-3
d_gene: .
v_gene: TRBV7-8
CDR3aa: CASSEGANTIYF
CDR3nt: TGTGCCAGCAGCGAGGGAGCTAACACCATATATTTT

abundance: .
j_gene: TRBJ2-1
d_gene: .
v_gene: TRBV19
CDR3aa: CASSIVVFEAEQFF
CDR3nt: TGTGCCAGTAGTATAGTTGTTTTCGAAGCGGAGCAGTTCTTC

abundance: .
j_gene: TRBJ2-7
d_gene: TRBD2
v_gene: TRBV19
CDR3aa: CASSISGSGGDEQYF
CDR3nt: TGTGCCAGTAGTATTAGCGGGAGCGGCGGCGACGAGCAGTACTTC

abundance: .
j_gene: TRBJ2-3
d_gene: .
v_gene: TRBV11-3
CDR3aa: CASSFKGTYSTDTQYF
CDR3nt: TGTGCCAGCAGCTTTAAAGGGACCTACAGCACAGATACGCAGTATTTT

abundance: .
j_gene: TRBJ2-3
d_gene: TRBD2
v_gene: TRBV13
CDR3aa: CASSSTSGASVTQYF
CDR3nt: TGTGCCAGCAGCTCAACTAGCGGGGCATCGGTTACGCAGTATTTT

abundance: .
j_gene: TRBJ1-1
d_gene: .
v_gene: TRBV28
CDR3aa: CASSPQPQGNTEAFF
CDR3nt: TGTGCCAGCAGCCCGCAACCCCAGGGAAACACTGAAGCTTTCTTT

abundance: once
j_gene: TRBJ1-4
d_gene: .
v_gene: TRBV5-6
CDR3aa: CASSDYSSGNEKLFF
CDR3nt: TGTGCCAGCAGCGATTACAGCTCCGGTAATGAAAAACTGTTTTTT

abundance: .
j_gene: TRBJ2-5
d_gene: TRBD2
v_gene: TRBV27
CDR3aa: CASSRIPGGSGGETQYF
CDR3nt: TGTGCCAGCAGTAGAATCCCGGGAGGTAGCGGGGGAGAGACCCAGTACTTC